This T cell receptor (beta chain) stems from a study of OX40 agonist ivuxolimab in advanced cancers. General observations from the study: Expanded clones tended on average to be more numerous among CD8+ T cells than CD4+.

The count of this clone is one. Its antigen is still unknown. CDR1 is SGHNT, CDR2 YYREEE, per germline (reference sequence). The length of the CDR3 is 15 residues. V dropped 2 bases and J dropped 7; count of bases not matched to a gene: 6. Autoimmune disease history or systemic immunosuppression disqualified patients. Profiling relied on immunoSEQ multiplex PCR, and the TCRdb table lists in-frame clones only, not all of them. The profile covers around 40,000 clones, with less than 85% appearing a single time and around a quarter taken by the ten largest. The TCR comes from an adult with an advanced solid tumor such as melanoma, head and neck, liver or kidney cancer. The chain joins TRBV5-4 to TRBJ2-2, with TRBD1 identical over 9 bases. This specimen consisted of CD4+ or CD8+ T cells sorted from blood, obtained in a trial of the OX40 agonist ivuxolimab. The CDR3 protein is CASSFGQGWIGELFF. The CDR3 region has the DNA TGTGCCAGCAGCTTCGGACAGGGGTGGATCGGGGAGCTGTTTTTT.